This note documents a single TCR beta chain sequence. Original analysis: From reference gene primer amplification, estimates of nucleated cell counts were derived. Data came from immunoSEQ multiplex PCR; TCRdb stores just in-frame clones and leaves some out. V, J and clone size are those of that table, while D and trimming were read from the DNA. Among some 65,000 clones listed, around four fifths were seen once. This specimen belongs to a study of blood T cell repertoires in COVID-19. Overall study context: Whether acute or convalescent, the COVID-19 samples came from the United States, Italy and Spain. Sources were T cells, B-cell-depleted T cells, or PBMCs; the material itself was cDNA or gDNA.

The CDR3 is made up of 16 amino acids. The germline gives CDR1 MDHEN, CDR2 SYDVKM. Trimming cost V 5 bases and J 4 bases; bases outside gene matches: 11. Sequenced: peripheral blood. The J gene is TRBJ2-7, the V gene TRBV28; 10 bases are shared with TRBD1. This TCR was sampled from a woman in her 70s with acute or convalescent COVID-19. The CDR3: CASSGGHGTGEYEQYF. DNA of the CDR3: TGTGCCAGCAGTGGGGGGCACGGGACAGGGGAATACGAGCAGTACTTC.